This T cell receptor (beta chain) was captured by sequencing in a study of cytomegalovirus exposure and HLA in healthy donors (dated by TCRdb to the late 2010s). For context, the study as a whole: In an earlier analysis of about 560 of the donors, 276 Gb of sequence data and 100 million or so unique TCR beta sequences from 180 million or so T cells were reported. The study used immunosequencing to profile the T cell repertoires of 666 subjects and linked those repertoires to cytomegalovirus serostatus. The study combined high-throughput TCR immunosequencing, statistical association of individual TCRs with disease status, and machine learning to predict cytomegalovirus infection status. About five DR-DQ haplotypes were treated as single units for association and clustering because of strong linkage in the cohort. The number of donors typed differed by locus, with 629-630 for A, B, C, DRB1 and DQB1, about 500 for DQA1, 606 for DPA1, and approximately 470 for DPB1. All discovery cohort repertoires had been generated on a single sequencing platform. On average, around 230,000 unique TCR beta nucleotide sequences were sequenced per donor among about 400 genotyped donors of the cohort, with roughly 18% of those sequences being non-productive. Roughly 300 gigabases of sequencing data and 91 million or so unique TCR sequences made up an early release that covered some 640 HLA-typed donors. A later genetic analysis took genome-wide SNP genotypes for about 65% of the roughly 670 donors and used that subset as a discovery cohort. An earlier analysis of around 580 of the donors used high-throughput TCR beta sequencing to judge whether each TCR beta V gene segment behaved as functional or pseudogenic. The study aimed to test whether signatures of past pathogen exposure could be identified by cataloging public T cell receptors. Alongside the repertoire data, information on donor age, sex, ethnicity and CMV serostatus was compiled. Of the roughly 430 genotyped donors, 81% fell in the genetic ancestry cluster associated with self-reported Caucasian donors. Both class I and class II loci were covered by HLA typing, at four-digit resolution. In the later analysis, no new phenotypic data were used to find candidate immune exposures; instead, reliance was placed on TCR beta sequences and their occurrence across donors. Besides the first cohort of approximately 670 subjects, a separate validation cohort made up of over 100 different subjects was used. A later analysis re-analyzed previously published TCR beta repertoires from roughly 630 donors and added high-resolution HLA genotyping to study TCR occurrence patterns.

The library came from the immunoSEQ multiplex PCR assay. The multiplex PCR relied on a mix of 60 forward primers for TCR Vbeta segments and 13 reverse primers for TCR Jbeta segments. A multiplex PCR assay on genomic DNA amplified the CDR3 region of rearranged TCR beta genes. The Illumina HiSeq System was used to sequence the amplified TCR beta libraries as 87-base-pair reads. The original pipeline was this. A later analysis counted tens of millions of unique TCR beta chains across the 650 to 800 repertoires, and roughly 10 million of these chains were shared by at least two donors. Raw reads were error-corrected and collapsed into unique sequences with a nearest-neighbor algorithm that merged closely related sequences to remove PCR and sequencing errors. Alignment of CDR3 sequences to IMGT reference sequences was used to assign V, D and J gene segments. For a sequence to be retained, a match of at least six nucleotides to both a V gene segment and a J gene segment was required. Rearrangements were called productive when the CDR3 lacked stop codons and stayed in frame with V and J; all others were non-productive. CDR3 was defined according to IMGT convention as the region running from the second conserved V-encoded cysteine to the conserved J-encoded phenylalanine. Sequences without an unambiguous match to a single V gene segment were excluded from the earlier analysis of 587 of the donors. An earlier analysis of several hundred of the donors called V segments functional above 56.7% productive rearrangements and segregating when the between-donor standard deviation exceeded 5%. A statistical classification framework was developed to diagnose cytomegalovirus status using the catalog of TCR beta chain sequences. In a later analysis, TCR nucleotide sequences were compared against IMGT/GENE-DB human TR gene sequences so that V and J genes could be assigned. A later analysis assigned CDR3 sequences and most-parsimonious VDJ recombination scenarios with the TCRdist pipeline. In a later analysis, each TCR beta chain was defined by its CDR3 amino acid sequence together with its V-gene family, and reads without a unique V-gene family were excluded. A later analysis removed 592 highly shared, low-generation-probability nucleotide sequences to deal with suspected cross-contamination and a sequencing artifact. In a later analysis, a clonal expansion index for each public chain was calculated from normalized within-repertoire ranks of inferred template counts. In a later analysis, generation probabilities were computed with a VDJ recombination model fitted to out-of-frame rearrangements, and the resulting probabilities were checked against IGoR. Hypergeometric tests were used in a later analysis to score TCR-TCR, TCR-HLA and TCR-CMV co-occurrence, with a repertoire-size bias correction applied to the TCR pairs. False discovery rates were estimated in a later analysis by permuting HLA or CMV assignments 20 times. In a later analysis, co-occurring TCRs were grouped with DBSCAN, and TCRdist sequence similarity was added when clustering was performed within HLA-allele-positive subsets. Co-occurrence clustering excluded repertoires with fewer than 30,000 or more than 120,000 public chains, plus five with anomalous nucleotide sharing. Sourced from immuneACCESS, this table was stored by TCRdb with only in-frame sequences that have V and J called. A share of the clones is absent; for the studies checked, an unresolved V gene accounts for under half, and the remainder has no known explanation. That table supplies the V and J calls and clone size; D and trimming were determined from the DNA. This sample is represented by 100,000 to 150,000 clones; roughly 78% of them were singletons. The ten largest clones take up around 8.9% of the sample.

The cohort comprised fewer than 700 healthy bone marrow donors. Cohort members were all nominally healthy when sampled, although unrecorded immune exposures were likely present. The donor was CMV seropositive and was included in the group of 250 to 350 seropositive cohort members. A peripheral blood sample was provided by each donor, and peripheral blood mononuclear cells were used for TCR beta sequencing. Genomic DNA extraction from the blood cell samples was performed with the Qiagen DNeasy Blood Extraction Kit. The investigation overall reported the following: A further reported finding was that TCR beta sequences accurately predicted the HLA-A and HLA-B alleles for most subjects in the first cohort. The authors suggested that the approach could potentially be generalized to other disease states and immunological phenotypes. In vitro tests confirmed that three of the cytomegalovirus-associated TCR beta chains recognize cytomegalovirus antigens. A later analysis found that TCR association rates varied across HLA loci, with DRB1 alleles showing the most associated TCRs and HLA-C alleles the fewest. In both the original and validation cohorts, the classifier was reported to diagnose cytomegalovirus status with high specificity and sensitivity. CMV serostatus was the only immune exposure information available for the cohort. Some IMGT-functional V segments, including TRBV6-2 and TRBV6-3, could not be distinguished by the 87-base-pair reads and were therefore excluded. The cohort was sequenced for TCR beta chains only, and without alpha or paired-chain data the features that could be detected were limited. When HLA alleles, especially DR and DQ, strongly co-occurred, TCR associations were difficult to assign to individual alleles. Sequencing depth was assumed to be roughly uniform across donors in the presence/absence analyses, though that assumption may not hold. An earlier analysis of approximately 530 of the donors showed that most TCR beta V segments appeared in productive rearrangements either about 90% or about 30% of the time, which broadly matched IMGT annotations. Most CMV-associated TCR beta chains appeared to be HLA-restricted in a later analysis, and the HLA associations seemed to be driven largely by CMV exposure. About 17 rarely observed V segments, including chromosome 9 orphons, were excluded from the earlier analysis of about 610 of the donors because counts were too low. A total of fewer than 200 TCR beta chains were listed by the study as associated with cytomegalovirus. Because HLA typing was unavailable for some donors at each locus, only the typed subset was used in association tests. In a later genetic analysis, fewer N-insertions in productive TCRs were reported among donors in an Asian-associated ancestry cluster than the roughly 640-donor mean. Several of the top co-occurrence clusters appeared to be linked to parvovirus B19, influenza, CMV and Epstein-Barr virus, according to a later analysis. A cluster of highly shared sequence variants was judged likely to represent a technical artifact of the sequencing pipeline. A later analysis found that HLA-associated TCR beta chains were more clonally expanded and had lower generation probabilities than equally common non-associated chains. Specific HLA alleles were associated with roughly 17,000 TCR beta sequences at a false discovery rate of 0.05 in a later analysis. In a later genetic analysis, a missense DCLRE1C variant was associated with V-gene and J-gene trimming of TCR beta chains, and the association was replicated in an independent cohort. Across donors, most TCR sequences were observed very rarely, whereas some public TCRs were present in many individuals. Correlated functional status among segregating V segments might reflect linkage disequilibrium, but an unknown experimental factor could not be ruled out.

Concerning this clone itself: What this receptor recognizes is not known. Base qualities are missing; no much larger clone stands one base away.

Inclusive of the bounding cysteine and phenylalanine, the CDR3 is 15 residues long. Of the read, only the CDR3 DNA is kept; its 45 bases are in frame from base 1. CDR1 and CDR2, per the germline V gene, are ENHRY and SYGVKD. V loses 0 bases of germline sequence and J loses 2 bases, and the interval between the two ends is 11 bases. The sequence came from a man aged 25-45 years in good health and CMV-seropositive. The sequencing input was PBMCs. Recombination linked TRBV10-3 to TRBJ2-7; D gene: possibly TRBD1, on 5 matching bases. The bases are TGTGCCATCAGTGAGTCGAGACAGCTGACCTACGAGCAGTACTTC. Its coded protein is CAISESRQLTYEQYF.